This TCR beta chain was captured by sequencing in a study of T cell repertoires in cytomegalovirus infection. As for the study in general: Well-studied HLA-B-restricted epitopes and recently identified HLA-C-restricted epitopes of CMV were both used in the study. It was the public TCR beta signatures that indicated both CMV infection and matching HLA type. Findings and limits, study-wide: Cumulative public TCR beta family frequency identified carriers of CMV plus the relevant HLA. There were HLA-C-restricted CMV-specific TCR beta clonotypes dominating the ex vivo response.

Comments on this clonotype: What it recognizes is unknown.

A single record per CDR3 protein comes from TCRdb applying MiXCR to the reads. The sample has approximately 1,000,000 distinct CDR3 sequences, approximately 31% seen once. Source: cultured CD8+ T cells from PBMCs, taken from culture after CMV antigen stimulation. This TCR came from a human donor in good health (CMV status not recorded). Some clones in this sample may be carry-over from other donors' samples.

The CDR3 here is CASSLKPPGAPYQETQYF. The CDR3 region has the DNA TGTGCCAGCAGTTTAAAACCCCCGGGGGCCCCATACCAAGAGACCCAGTACTTC. The chain employs TRBV27 and TRBJ2-5; either TRBD1 or TRBD2 may fit D (6 bases each). The V gene lost 2 bases and the J gene lost 0 bases, with 19 bases spanning the gap. The germline CDR1 and CDR2 sequences are MNHEY and SMNVEV (reference sequence). The CDR3 has 18 residues.